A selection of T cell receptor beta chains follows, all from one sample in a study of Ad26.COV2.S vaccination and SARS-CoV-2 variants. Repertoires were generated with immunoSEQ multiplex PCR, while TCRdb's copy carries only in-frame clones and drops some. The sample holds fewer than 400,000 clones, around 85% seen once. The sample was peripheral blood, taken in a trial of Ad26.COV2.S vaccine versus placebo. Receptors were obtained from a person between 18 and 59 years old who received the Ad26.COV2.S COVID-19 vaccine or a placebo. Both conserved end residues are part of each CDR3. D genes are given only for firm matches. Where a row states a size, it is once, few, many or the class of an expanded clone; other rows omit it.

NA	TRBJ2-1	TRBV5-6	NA	CASSLGQEREQFF	TGTGCCAGCAGCTTAGGACAAGAACGGGAGCAGTTCTTC
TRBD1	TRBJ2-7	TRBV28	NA	CASSLRTGTYEQYF	TGTGCCAGCAGTTTAAGGACAGGGACGTACGAGCAGTACTTC
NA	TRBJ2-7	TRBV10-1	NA	CASSESYSGSSYEQYF	TGCGCCAGCAGTGAGTCTTACAGCGGATCCTCCTACGAGCAGTACTTC
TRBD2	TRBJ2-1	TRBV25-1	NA	CASSIPSGGAHEQFF	TGTGCCAGCAGTATCCCCAGCGGGGGGGCCCATGAGCAGTTCTTC
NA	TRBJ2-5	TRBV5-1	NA	CASSLVAGSETQYF	TGCGCCAGCAGCTTGGTGGCAGGGTCAGAGACCCAGTACTTC
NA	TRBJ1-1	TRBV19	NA	CASSIGQTLNTEAFF	TGTGCCAGTAGTATTGGACAGACCTTGAACACTGAAGCTTTCTTT
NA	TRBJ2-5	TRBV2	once	CASRRKSTGPQETQYF	TGTGCCAGCAGGAGGAAGTCTACAGGCCCCCAAGAGACCCAGTACTTC
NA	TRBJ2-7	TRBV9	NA	CASSVVDSSYEQYF	TGTGCCAGCAGCGTAGTGGACAGCTCCTACGAGCAGTACTTC
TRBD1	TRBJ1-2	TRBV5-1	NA	CASSFDPRQGAYGYTF	TGCGCCAGCAGCTTCGACCCCCGACAGGGGGCCTATGGCTACACCTTC
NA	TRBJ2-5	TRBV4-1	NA	CASRGRGRETQYF	TGCGCCTCCAGGGGCAGGGGAAGGGAGACCCAGTACTTC
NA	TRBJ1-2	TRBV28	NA	CASSLFDGYTF	TGTGCCAGCAGTTTATTCGATGGCTACACCTTC
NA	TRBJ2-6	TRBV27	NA	CASSFSHSGANVLTF	TGTGCCAGCAGTTTCTCCCACTCTGGGGCCAACGTCCTGACTTTC
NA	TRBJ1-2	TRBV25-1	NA	CASSTHRVGYTF	TGTGCCAGCAGTACCCACAGGGTAGGGTACACCTTC
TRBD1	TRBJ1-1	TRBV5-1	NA	CASSSGQGTTEAFF	TGCGCCAGCAGCTCGGGACAGGGGACCACTGAAGCTTTCTTT
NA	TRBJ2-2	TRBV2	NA	CASSLGTRTGELFF	TGTGCCAGCAGCCTAGGGACACGCACCGGGGAGCTGTTTTTT
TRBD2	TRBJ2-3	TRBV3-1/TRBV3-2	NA	CASSHRGGGTDTQYF	TGTGCCAGCAGCCACCGCGGGGGGGGAACAGATACGCAGTATTTT
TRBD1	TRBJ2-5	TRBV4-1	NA	CASSATGGRETQYF	TGCGCCAGCAGTGCTACAGGGGGCAGGGAGACCCAGTACTTC
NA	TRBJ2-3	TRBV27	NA	CASSLAPVRRTDTQYF	TGTGCCAGCAGTTTAGCCCCCGTGCGACGCACAGATACGCAGTATTTT
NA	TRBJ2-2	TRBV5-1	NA	CASSPARRSSNTGELFF	TGCGCCAGCAGTCCGGCCCGACGGTCATCGAACACCGGGGAGCTGTTTTTT
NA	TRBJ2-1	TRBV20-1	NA	CSARPRATVFF	TGCAGTGCTAGACCCAGAGCGACGGTGTTCTTC
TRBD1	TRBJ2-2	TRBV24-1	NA	CATRDTGAQNTGELFF	TGTGCCACTCGAGACACAGGGGCGCAGAACACCGGGGAGCTGTTTTTT
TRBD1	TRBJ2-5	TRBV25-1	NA	CASSLYRGSQETQYF	TGTGCCAGCAGTCTCTACAGGGGATCCCAAGAGACCCAGTACTTC
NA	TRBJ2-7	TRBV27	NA	CASRSRGTYEQYF	TGTGCCAGCAGGTCTCGAGGTACCTACGAGCAGTACTTC
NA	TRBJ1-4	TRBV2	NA	CASSGRGNEKLFF	TGTGCCAGCAGTGGCAGAGGGAATGAAAAACTGTTTTTT
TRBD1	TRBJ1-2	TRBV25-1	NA	CASSSLDRGGYTF	TGTGCCAGCAGTTCTCTCGACAGGGGAGGCTACACCTTC
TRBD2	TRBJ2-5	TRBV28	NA	CASSSHGGARRETQYF	TGTGCCAGCAGTTCGCACGGGGGGGCAAGGAGAGAGACCCAGTACTTC
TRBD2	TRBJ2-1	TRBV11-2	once	CASSYTGGEYNEQFF	TGTGCCAGCAGCTACACGGGGGGAGAATACAATGAGCAGTTCTTC
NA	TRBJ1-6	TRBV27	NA	CASSLGHPSSYNSPLHF	TGTGCCAGCAGTTTGGGACATCCGAGCTCCTATAATTCACCCCTCCACTTT
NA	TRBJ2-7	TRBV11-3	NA	CASSQGWRGYEQYF	TGTGCCAGCAGCCAAGGGTGGAGGGGCTACGAGCAGTACTTC
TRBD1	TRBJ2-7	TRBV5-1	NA	CASSRDRTSYEQYF	TGCGCCAGCTCTAGGGACAGAACCTCCTACGAGCAGTACTTC
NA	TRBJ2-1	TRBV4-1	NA	CASSQDIREYNEQFF	TGCGCCAGCAGCCAAGACATTCGGGAATACAATGAGCAGTTCTTC
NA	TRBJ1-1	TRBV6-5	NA	CASSLSSGVDTEAFF	TGTGCCAGCAGTCTCAGCTCCGGGGTCGATACTGAAGCTTTCTTT
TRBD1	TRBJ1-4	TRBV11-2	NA	CASGRDRAYEKLFF	TGTGCCAGCGGAAGGGACAGGGCTTATGAAAAACTGTTTTTT
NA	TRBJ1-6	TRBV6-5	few	CASSSDNYNSPLHF	TGTGCCAGCAGTTCGGACAATTATAATTCACCCCTCCACTTT
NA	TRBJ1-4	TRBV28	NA	CASSLEGRGSEKLFF	TGTGCCAGCAGTTTAGAAGGCAGGGGAAGTGAAAAACTGTTTTTT
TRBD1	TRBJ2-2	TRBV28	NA	CASSGDRDTGELFF	TGTGCCAGCAGTGGCGACAGGGACACCGGGGAGCTGTTTTTT
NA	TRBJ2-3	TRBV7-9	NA	CASSPYGTQYF	TGTGCCAGCAGCCCTTACGGCACGCAGTATTTT
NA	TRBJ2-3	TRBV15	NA	CATSRVRTTSTDTQYF	TGTGCCACCAGCAGAGTGCGGACCACTAGCACAGATACGCAGTATTTT
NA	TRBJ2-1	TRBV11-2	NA	CASSFRGNEQFF	TGTGCCAGCAGCTTCCGGGGCAATGAGCAGTTCTTC
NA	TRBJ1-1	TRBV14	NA	CASRRTGTPNTEAFF	TGTGCCAGCAGGCGCACCGGGACCCCGAACACTGAAGCTTTCTTT
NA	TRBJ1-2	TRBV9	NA	CASSETLNYGYTF	TGTGCCAGCAGCGAGACACTTAACTATGGCTACACCTTC
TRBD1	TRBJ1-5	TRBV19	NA	CASSRQGSYSNQPQHF	TGTGCCAGTAGTCGACAGGGGAGTTATAGCAATCAGCCCCAGCATTTT